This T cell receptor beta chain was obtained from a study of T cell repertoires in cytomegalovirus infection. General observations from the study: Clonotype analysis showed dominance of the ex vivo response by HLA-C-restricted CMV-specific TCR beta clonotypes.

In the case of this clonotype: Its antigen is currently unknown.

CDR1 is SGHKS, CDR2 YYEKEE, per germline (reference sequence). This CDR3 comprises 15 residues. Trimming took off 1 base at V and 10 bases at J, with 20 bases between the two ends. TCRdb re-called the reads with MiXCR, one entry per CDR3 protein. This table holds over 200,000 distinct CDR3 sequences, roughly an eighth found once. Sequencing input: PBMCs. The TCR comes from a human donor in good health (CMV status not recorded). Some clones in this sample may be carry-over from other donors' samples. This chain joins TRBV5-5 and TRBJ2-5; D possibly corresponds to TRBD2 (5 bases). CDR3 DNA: TGTGCCAGCAGCTTGTGGGGTCGAACCCTCGGGGTCCAGTACTTC. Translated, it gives CASSLWGRTLGVQYF.